This TCR beta chain was documented in a study of human T cells and chemical hapten exposure. Study-level information: 2% DPC was applied to around 2 cm by around 2 cm of upper inner arm skin for sensitization.

One entry per CDR3 protein results from TCRdb running MiXCR on the RACE reads. The sample gives 50,000 to 70,000 distinct CDR3 sequences, over 9% of which show up once; about 8.9% is in the top ten. This clonotype occurred many times. Time point meaning: pre-sensitization, week 0. Treatment defined: therapeutic diphenylcyclopropenone sensitization with weekly scalp DPC. Looked up from germline, CDR1 is SGHKS and CDR2 is YYEKEE (reference sequence). CDR3 length: 14 amino acids. V was clipped by 0 bases and J by 1 base, with 8 bases between them. The receptor's source is a man aged 40-50 years with alopecia areata. Some clones in this sample may be carry-over from other donors' samples. The chain links TRBV5-5 to TRBJ2-7; TRBD1 or TRBD2 may be the D gene (5 bases each). This sample comprised whole blood, obtained in connection with sensitization to the hapten diphenylcyclopropenone (DPC). The CDR3: CASSLGGNSYEQYF. CDR3 DNA sequence: TGTGCCAGCAGCTTGGGGGGGAATTCCTACGAGCAGTACTTC.